This T cell receptor (beta chain) appears in the sequencing data of a study of blood T cell repertoires in COVID-19. TCRdb keeps only in-frame clones here, not all; method: immunoSEQ multiplex PCR. Found here are approximately 190,000 clones, around 84% of them singletons; the top ten hold approximately 15%. V was clipped by 0 bases and J by 0 bases, with 23 bases between them. CDR3 length equals 20 residues. Germline values: CDR1 SGHTS, CDR2 YDEGEE. The chain uses TRBV5-8 and TRBJ2-3; TRBD2 might be the D (6 bases). This sequence originates from a man aged 25 to 45 with active or convalescent COVID-19. The sequenced material came from peripheral blood. CDR3 loop: CASSLVTRGRNFASTDTQYF. CDR3 DNA: TGTGCCAGCAGCTTGGTTACAAGAGGGAGGAACTTCGCTAGCACAGATACGCAGTATTTT.